The T cell receptor beta chain described here comes from a study of molecular identifiers for immune sequencing clone quantification. Study-wide findings and caveats: Clones above 20 RNA copies held over 99% of effector molecules, under 1% in naive cells.

The V end lost 0 bases, the J end lost 6 bases, and 9 bases lay between the germline ends. Per the germline V gene, CDR1 is SGHDT and CDR2 is YYEEEE. This CDR3 contains 14 residues. Sorted cell numbers of about 18,000 to 1,000,000, with 10%, 30% or 50% RNA, served as input for naive CD8 libraries. About this clonotype itself: Its antigen remains unidentified.

TCRdb analysed the PCR reads with MiXCR anew, one entry per CDR3 protein. The sample records 100,000 or so distinct CDR3 sequences, roughly a third being singletons. The sequencing sample was made of naive CD8+ T cells from blood, with Jurkat cell RNA spiked in. The sample's subset: FACS-sorted CD8+CD4-CCR7+CD45RA+ naive T cells. The V gene is TRBV5-6, the J gene TRBJ2-2; D is unresolved. This TCR was sampled from a human donor in good health. Some libraries in this study had Jurkat cell RNA spiked in. CDR3 loop: CASSLGGIPGELFF. The CDR3 bases are TGTGCCAGCAGCTTGGGAGGAATCCCCGGGGAGCTGTTTTTT.